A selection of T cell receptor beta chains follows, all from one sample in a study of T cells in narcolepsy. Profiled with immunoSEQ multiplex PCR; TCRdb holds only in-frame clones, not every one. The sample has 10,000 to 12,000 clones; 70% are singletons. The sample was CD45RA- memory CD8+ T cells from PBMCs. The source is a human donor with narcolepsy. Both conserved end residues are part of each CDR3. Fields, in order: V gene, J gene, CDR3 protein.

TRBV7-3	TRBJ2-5	CASSLSIVGSQETQYF
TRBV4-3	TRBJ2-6	CASSQEGAVSGANVLTF
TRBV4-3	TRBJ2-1	CASSQDPQGGPNEQFF
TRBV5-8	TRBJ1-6	CASSFVGGGNSPLHF
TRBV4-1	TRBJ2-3	CASSPWTSADTQYF
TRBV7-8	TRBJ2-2	CASSLYLGETGELFF
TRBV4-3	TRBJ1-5	CASSQDRGVGQPQHF
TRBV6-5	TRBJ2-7	CASSYTGDEQYF
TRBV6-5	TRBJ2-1	CASRGLAGGDEQFF
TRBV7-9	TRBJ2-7	CASSAISGGARSHYEQYF
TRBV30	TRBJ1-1	CAWSVPLLAEAFF
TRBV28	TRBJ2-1	CASSLLVQGMGSSYNEQFF
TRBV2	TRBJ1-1	CASSELSSPRGEAFF
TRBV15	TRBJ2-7	CATSRTATYEQYF
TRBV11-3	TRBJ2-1	CASSLGRRVQYNEQFF
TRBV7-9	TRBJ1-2	CASSTNPVGNYGYTF
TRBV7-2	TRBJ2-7	CASSLAQMDEQYF
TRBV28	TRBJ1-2	CASSFGTHYGYTF
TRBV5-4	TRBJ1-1	CASNLIGGVNTEAFF
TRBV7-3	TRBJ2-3	CASSSGLVGPSDTQYF
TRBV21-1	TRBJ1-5	CASIKNGAPYQPQHF
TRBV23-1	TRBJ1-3	CATPDGSGNTIYF
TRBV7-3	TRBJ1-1	CASSLRQGPNTEAFF
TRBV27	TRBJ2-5	CASSLRGERETQYF
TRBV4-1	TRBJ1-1	CASSTSGQGNTEAFF
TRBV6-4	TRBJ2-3	CASSDSAGGASTDTQYF
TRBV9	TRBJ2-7	CASSVEVGPEQYF
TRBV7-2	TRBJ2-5	CASRLTSGKETQYF
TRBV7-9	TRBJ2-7	CASSLVGPIYEQYF
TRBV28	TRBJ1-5	CASSLDQDSNQPQHF
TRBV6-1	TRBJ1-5	CASSVQVGGNQPQHF
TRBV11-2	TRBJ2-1	CASSPVRYSEQFF
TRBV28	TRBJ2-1	CASSLTGGDPSYNEQFF
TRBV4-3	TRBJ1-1	CASSQEDGSTEAFF
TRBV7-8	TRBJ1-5	CASSLLRIVGGNQPQHF
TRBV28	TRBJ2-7	CASSLGGLGYEQYF
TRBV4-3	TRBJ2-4	CASSQAYRGGQNIQYF
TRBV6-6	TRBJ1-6	CASSNGDSPLHF
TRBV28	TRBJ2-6	CASSADGTSGANVLTF
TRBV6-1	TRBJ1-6	CASSDGQENSPLHF
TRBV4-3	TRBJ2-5	CASSQDRYGGGVETQYF
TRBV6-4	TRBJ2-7	CASSALGTGSYSSYEQYF
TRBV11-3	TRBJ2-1	CASSLLPLLGVGSYNEQFF
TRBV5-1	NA	CASSLEGGGPYYEQYF
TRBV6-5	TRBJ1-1	CASSEMENTEAFF
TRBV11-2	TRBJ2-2	CASSLPEARYTGELFF
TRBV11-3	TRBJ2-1	CASSPFAGTGIYNEQFF
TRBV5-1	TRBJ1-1	CASSLVQGMNTEAFF
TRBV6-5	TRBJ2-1	CAISEGPNEQFF
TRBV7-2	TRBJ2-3	CASSLDGAGEDTQYF
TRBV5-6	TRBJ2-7	CASSIRGPHEQYF
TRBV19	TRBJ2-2	CASSHMNTGELFF
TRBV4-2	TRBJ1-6	CASSLGVPYNSPLHF
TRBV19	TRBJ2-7	CASSPGLHYEQYF
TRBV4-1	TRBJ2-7	CASSQGTTSYEQYF
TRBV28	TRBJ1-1	CASSFRGAHTEAFF
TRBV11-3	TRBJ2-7	CASSLAPQGVSEQYF
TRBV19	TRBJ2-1	CASSIVLAGAGEQFF
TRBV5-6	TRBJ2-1	CASSLGPNEQFF